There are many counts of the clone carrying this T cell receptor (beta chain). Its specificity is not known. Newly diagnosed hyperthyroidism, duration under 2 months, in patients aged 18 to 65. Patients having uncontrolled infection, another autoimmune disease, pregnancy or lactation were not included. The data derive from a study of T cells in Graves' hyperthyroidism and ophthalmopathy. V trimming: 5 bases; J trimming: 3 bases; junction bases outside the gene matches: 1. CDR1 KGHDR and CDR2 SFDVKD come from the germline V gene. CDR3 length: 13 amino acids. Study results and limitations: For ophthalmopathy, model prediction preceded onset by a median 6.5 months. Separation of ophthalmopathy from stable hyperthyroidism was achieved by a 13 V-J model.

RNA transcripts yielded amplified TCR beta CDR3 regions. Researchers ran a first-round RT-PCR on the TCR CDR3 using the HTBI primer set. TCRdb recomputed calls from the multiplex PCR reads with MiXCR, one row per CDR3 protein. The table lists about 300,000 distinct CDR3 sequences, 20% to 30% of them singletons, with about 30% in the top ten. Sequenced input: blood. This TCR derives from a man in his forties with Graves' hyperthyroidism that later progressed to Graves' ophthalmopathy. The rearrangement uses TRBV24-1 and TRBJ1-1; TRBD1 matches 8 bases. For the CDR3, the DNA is TGTGCCACCAGTGCAGGGGGCGACACTGAAGCTTTCTTT. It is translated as CATSAGGDTEAFF.